This TCR beta chain was profiled in a study of shared clonotypes between healthy human individuals. On the study more broadly: The study used three CD4 naive, three CD4 memory, two CD8 naive and one CD8 memory plate per donor.

Terminally differentiated effector memory CD45RA+ cells were left out of the naive CD8 fraction, which was CD45RO-negative and positively selected for CCR7. Original methodology: With immunoSEQ giving junction-only sequences and no quality scores, filtering differed. The assay was immunoSEQ multiplex PCR, and TCRdb's table has in-frame clones only and misses some. V and J calls and clone size are as listed in that table; D and trimming were resolved from the DNA. The sample lists some 2.1 million clones; around 96% were seen once. About this clone: The antigen remains unidentified.

Study-level results: Larger estimated richness was generally seen in naive subsets than in memory subsets. The four-donor shared clonotypes exceeded non-shared clonotypes in generation probability, with non-shared ones scoring lower.

From germline, CDR1 is SGHRS and CDR2 YFSETQ. Trimming cost V 9 bases and J 4 bases, with 6 bases left between them. The CDR3 is 10 residues long. This receptor was obtained from a man between 18 and 35 years old in good health. The material sequenced was naive CD8+ T cells sorted from blood. The chain carries TRBV5-1 and TRBJ2-3; D gene ambiguous. The CDR3 nucleotides are TGCGCCACCTCGGCAGATACGCAGTATTTT. Translated: CATSADTQYF.